This T cell receptor beta chain comes out of a study of T cells in Graves' hyperthyroidism and ophthalmopathy. TCR beta CDR3 regions were amplified from RNA transcripts. With the HTBI primer set, the TCR CDR3 went through a first round of RT-PCR. TCRdb reanalysed the multiplex PCR reads using MiXCR and keeps one entry per CDR3 protein. The sample holds about 320,000 distinct CDR3 sequences; roughly 15% are singletons and the top ten take 33%. This clonotype was recorded many times. Its antigen remains unknown. Study-level findings and limits: Expanded thyroid clonotypes (above 0.001) were mostly also found in blood.

Germline V gene lookup returns CDR1 MNHNS and CDR2 SASEGT. The V gene lost 2 bases and the J gene lost 0 bases, with 6 bases spanning the gap. The CDR3 loop spans 14 amino acids. Diagnostic assessment was based on clinical symptoms, serum thyroxine and TRAb, thyroid ultrasound and orbital computed tomography. The J gene is TRBJ2-3, the V gene TRBV6-1, with no clear D. The source material was blood. The clonotype comes from a young man with Graves' hyperthyroidism. CDR3 in DNA: TGTGCCAGCAGTGAACCTGGGAGCACAGATACGCAGTATTTT. This translates into CASSEPGSTDTQYF.